These 17 T cell receptor beta chains originate from one sample sequenced in a study of cytomegalovirus exposure and HLA in healthy donors. With 60 Vbeta and 13 Jbeta primers, the PCR was carried out. Produced via immunoSEQ multiplex PCR; TCRdb's table is partial and in-frame only. The sample lists around 160,000 clones; roughly 80% were seen once. The sample consisted of PBMCs. The receptors were sampled from a woman aged 40 to 50 in good health and CMV-seropositive.

As for this clone: Compared with germline, one end of the junction differs, possibly owing to a read error. The chain uses TRBV14 and TRBJ1-2; D gene ambiguous. Germline V gene data show CDR1 as SGHDN and CDR2 as FVKESK. The CDR3 length is 15 residues. The CDR3 sequence: CASILPAGGNYGYTF. DNA of the CDR3: TGTGCCAGCATCCTACCGGCGGGAGGGAACTACGGCTACACCTTC.

This clone was picked up one time. V is TRBV7-9 and J is TRBJ1-2; D gene unclear. Germline CDR1 and CDR2: SEHNR and FQNEAQ (reference sequence). Trimming took off 5 bases at V and 8 bases at J, with 12 bases between the two ends. CDR3 length: 12 residues. CDR3 region: CASSQTNIGYTF. Here the CDR3 DNA reads TGTGCCAGCAGCCAAACTAATATCGGCTACACCTTC.

The chain links TRBV30 to TRBJ2-3; D not certain. The germline V gene has CDR1 GTSNPN and CDR2 SVGIG (reference sequence). V lost 5 bases, J lost 1 base, and 4 bases lay in between. The length of the CDR3 is 11 residues. The CDR3 DNA is TGTGCCTGGCAGGGCACAGATACGCAGTATTTT. Translation gives CAWQGTDTQYF. Full variable domain (rest looked up from reference TRBV30 and TRBJ2-3): SQTIHQWPATLVQPVGSPLSLECTVEGTSNPNLYWYRQAAGRGLQLLFYSVGIGQISSEVPQNLSASRPQDRQFILSSKKLLLSDSGFYLCAWQGTDTQYFGPGTRLTVL.

This chain connects TRBV25-1 to TRBJ1-1; 8 positions match TRBD1. Germline V CDR1 and CDR2: MGHDK, SYGVNS. Unmatched junction bases numbered 4, after V lost 3 bases and J lost 1 base. This CDR3 is built from 15 residues. The CDR3 DNA is TGTGCCAGCAGTGACCTAGGACAGGGGAACACTGAAGCTTTCTTT. Its protein product is CASSDLGQGNTEAFF.

The V call is TRBV5-4, the J call TRBJ1-1, with D perhaps TRBD1 (6 bases). This CDR3 spans 14 amino acids. Trimming pared 4 bases from V and 3 bases from J, leaving 13 bases between. CDR1 and CDR2 (germline): SGHNT, YYREEE (reference sequence). CDR3 nucleotides: TGTGCCAGCAGCACCGGACAGACGTACACTGAAGCTTTCTTT. It yields the protein CASSTGQTYTEAFF.

V is TRBV4-1 and J is TRBJ2-3; 11 positions agree with TRBD2. The CDR3 has 17 residues. Germline V gives CDR1 MGHRA, CDR2 YSYEKL. V gave up 4 bases and J gave up 1 base; unmatched junction bases: 7. The CDR3 loop is CASSLLLAGAGTDTQYF. The CDR3 nucleotides read TGCGCCAGCAGCCTCCTACTAGCGGGAGCGGGCACAGATACGCAGTATTTT.

The chain couples TRBV29-1 to TRBJ1-1; no clear D gene. V dropped 5 bases and J dropped 0 bases, with 10 bases sitting between them. The CDR3 extends over 13 amino acids. The V gene's germline CDR1 is SQVTM and CDR2 ANQGSEA. The CDR3 loop is CSVLLSMNTEAFF. Written as DNA, the CDR3 is TGCAGCGTTCTACTGTCCATGAACACTGAAGCTTTCTTT.

The V gene is TRBV19, the J gene TRBJ2-1; D unclear. The germline V gene has CDR1 LNHDA and CDR2 SQIVND (reference sequence). Between the trimmed V and J ends, which lost 3 bases and 0 bases, there was a span of 9 bases. This CDR3 contains 15 residues. The DNA for the CDR3 is TGTGCCAGTAGTATCGGCGGATACTCCTACAATGAGCAGTTCTTC. It codes for CASSIGGYSYNEQFF.

This chain uses TRBV27 with TRBJ2-6; TRBD1 aligns across 9 bases. This CDR3 region has 18 residues. From germline, CDR1 is MNHEY and CDR2 SMNVEV (reference sequence). Germline trimming cut 5 bases from V and 0 bases from J; bases unmatched to any gene: 8. The CDR3 DNA follows: TGTGCCAGCAGTCCATGGACAGGGGCTGCCTCTGGGGCCAACGTCCTGACTTTC. Its translation: CASSPWTGAASGANVLTF. Variable domain in full (rest from reference TRBV27 and TRBJ2-6): EAQVTQNPRYLITVTGKKLTVTCSQNMNHEYMSWYRQDPGLGLRQIYYSMNVEVTDKGDVPEGYKVSRKEKRNFPLILESPSPNQTSLYFCASSPWTGAASGANVLTFGAGSRLTVL.

The chain recombines TRBV7-6 with TRBJ1-1; 8 bases fit TRBD1. Germline V CDR1 and CDR2: SGHVS, FNYEAQ. There are 14 residues in the CDR3. Trimming removed 5 bases from V and 4 bases from J; junction bases left unmatched: 6. CDR3 DNA sequence: TGTGCCAGCAGCACTCGAACAGGGGGCACTGAAGCTTTCTTT. It translates to CASSTRTGGTEAFF.

This clone was seen a single time. J is TRBJ1-1 and V is TRBV7-2; TRBD1 is a possible D gene (6 bases). V was pared by 0 bases and J by 0 bases, with 8 bases between. CDR1 and CDR2 (germline): SGHTA, FQGNSA. The CDR3 has 15 amino acids. The CDR3 reads CASSLAQGLNTEAFF. The CDR3 DNA follows: TGTGCCAGCAGCTTAGCGCAGGGGTTGAACACTGAAGCTTTCTTT.

The rearrangement uses TRBV5-1 and TRBJ1-2; 9 positions agree with TRBD1. CDR3 length equals 15 residues. Per the germline V gene, CDR1 is SGHRS and CDR2 is YFSETQ. The V and J ends lost 1 base and 8 bases, in that order; junction bases with no gene match: 9. The CDR3 DNA sequence: TGCGCCAGCAGCTTGAGTACAGGGGGCACGGAAGGCTACACCTTC. Protein sequence: CASSLSTGGTEGYTF.

V usage is TRBV7-8 and J usage is TRBJ1-1, with 9 bases identical to TRBD1. The germline gives CDR1 SGHVS, CDR2 FQNEAQ. The CDR3 runs to 15 residues. J gave up 0 bases and V 5 bases, and 4 bases lay outside the gene matches. This chain's CDR3 is CASSRTGAVNTEAFF. DNA of the CDR3: TGTGCCAGCAGCCGGACAGGGGCTGTGAACACTGAAGCTTTCTTT.

The chain recombines TRBV7-9 with TRBJ2-5; D is uncertain. The J call may be in error: the DNA end matches TRBJ2-7 better. CDR1 is SEHNR and CDR2 is FQNEAQ in the germline V gene (reference sequence). The CDR3 is 13 residues long. The CDR3 nucleotides read TGTGCCAGCAGCCCTACTGACATCTACGAGCAGTACTTC. As protein: CASSPTDIYEQYF.

The chain employs TRBV19 and TRBJ2-1, with TRBD2 matching 7 bases. Losses at the gene ends were 5 bases for V and 9 bases for J; bases not matched to a gene: 13. Per the germline V gene, CDR1 is LNHDA and CDR2 is SQIVND (reference sequence). The CDR3 spans 15 residues. The CDR3 protein is CASSGTAGVVPEQFF. CDR3 in DNA: TGTGCCAGTAGTGGCACGGCGGGAGTGGTCCCTGAGCAGTTCTTC.

The V and J genes are TRBV18 and TRBJ2-7; 9 bases match TRBD1. The CDR3 is 15 amino acids. The germline V gene encodes CDR1 KGHSH and CDR2 LQKENI. V dropped 3 bases and J dropped 4; count of bases not matched to a gene: 7. CDR3 sequence reads: CASSPPGTGRYEQYF. For the CDR3, the DNA is TGTGCCAGCTCACCCCCCGGGACAGGGAGGTACGAGCAGTACTTC. Supplemented by reference TRBV18 and TRBJ2-7, the full variable domain reads NAGVMQNPRHLVRRRGQEARLRCSPMKGHSHVYWYRQLPEEGLKFMVYLQKENIIDESGMPKERFSAEFPKEGPSILRIQQVVRGDSAAYFCASSPPGTGRYEQYFGPGTRLTVT.

This sequence joins TRBV6-1 and TRBJ2-2, with a possible D match to TRBD1 (5 bases). The germline gives CDR1 MNHNS, CDR2 SASEGT. Trimming shortened V by 7 bases and J by 7 bases, and 16 bases separated the two germline ends. The CDR3 is made up of 14 amino acids. The CDR3, as DNA: TGTGCCAGCACAAAGGGGTCAGCAGGCGGGGAGCTGTTTTTT. It encodes CASTKGSAGGELFF.